These 8 T cell receptor beta chains were all obtained from the same sample, sequenced in a study of T cell repertoires in cytomegalovirus infection. TCRdb redid the calling of the reads with MiXCR, one entry per CDR3 protein. The sample holds fewer than 1,000,000 distinct CDR3 sequences, roughly 30% seen once. No antigen has been assigned to these receptors. Here the sequenced sample was cultured CD8+ T cells from PBMCs, taken from culture after CMV antigen stimulation. These receptors came from a human donor in good health (CMV status not recorded). Some clones in this sample may be carry-over from other donors' samples.

This clonotype turned up a few times. The chain joins TRBV7-8 to TRBJ2-7; maybe TRBD1 (7 bases). CDR3 length equals 14 residues. V was shortened by 4 bases and J by 5 bases, with 15 bases between the two germline ends. CDR1 is SGHVS, CDR2 FQNEAQ, per germline. In DNA form, the CDR3 reads TGTGCCAGCAGCTCAGCAGGGGGGATAGACGAGCAGTACTTC. Residues: CASSSAGGIDEQYF.

The gene calls are TRBV5-6 and TRBJ2-7, with TRBD2 matching 11 bases. CDR1 and CDR2 from the germline V gene are SGHDT and YYEEEE. V shed 5 bases and J 0 bases; nucleotides not matched to a gene: 10. The CDR3 runs 17 residues. The CDR3 loop is CASSLGIAGGSSYEQYV. CDR3 bases: TGTGCCAGCAGTCTTGGAATAGCGGGGGGGAGCTCCTACGAGCAGTACGTC.

V gene TRBV28 combines with J gene TRBJ1-5; no clear D. The V and J ends lost 8 bases and 5 bases respectively, with 16 bases between them. This CDR3 has 14 residues. The germline V gene encodes CDR1 MDHEN and CDR2 SYDVKM. The CDR3 DNA reads as TGTGCCAGCCAATGGCCGGGAACGGATCAGCCCCAGCATTTT. This translates into CASQWPGTDQPQHF.

The chain links TRBV7-9 to TRBJ1-1, with D perhaps TRBD1 (5 bases). The CDR3 is made up of 12 amino acids. Trimming stripped 6 bases from V and 7 bases from J, with 12 bases between. Looked up from germline, CDR1 is SEHNR and CDR2 is FQNEAQ (reference sequence). Written as DNA, the CDR3 is TGTGCCAGCAGTGGGGACGCCTTTGAAGCTTTCTTT. Its protein product is CASSGDAFEAFF.

This chain connects TRBV7-6 to TRBJ2-3; D is ambiguous. The V end lost 5 bases, the J end lost 8 bases, and 14 bases lay between the germline ends. This CDR3 is 13 amino acids long. Germline V gene lookup returns CDR1 SGHVS and CDR2 FNYEAQ. CDR3 coding DNA: TGTGCCAGCAGCCCAAGCGCTCCCGTTACGCAGTATTTT. This translates into CASSPSAPVTQYF.

This clonotype has at least ten counts. This sequence joins TRBV7-2 and TRBJ1-1; 8 positions match TRBD1. The germline V gene encodes CDR1 SGHTA and CDR2 FQGNSA. The junction had 9 bases not matched to a gene; V was cut back by 4 bases and J by 5 bases. CDR3 length: 15 residues. DNA for the CDR3: TGTGCCAGCAGCTCGGGATACAGGGGGGGGACTGAAGCTTTCTTT. It specifies CASSSGYRGGTEAFF.

This clonotype was seen more than once but under ten times. V usage is TRBV7-9 and J usage is TRBJ1-1; 9 bases are a match to TRBD1. The V and J ends lost 4 bases and 8 bases, in that order; junction bases with no gene match: 5. From germline, CDR1 is SEHNR and CDR2 FQNEAQ (reference sequence). The CDR3 loop spans 13 amino acids. CDR3 nucleotide sequence: TGTGCCAGCAGCTCCCGGGACAGGGCGGAAGCTTTCTTT. Its translation: CASSSRDRAEAFF.

This clonotype was observed many times. One end of the junction is discordant with germline, which a read error may explain. The chain joins TRBV6-5 to TRBJ2-1; 7 bases map to TRBD1. The CDR3 length is 14 residues. Germline V gives CDR1 MNHEY, CDR2 SVGAGI. For the CDR3, the DNA is TGTGCCAGCAGTTACTCGACCCCAAAGACAGGGATTATCTTC. It translates to CASSYSTPKTGIIF.